The T cell receptor (beta chain) under discussion was sequenced for a study of T cell responses to AZD1222 COVID-19 vaccine. Generated by immunoSEQ multiplex PCR, the TCRdb table keeps only in-frame clones and is missing some. The data contain about 88,000 clones, about nine tenths of them seen just once; the ten biggest clones take up about 5%. The germline V gene has CDR1 MDHEN and CDR2 SYDVKM. V was clipped by 4 bases and J by 7 bases, with 10 bases between them. The CDR3 sequence is 12 residues long. Sample: peripheral blood, taken 28 days after the second AZD1222 dose. This TCR came from an adult who received the AZD1222 COVID-19 vaccine. The rearrangement joins TRBV28 to TRBJ1-2; D unclear. The chain's CDR3 is CASSSHGFGYTF. DNA for the CDR3: TGTGCCAGCAGTTCGCACGGCTTTGGCTACACCTTC.